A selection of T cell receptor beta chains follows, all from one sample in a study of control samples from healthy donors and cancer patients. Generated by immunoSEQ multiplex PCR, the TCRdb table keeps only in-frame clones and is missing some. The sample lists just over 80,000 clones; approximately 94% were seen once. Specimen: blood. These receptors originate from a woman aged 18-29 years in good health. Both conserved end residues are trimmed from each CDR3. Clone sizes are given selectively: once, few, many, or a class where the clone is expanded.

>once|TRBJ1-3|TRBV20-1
SARVGNTIY
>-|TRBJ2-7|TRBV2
ASGEQGGAYEQY
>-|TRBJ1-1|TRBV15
ATSRQNTEAF
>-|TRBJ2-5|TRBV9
ASSVGWSQETQY
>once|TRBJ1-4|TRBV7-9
ASSLGDSTNEKLF
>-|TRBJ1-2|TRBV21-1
ASTAAGPSYGYT
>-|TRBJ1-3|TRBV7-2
ASSLVGVFGNTIY
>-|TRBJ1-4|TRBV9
ASSTSGTGNEKLF
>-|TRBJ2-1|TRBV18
ASSPNEREFNEQF
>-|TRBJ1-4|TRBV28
ASSFPMVEKLF
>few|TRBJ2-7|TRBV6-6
ASSPYPPYEQY
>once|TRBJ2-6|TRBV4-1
ASSQRPGANVLT
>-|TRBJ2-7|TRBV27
ASSSRTGGYEQY
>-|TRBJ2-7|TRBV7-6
ASSLASGEVYEQY
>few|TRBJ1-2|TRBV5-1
ASSLGRDSFGYT
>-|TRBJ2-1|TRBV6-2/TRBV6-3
ASSYPTPGQLYNEQF
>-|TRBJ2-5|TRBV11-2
ASIFGTPGAGTQY
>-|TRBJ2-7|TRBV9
ASSRQGNSYEQY
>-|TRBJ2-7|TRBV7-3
ASSPQGGGYEQY
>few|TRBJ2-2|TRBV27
ASSFTQAGELF
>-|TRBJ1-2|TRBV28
ASSRRSGANRGYT
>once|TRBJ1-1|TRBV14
ASSLVGLGNTEAF
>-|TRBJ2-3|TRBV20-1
SVFNRDTQY
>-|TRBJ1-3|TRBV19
ASSIWGYSGNTIY
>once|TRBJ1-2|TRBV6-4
ASSQDQGWGYT
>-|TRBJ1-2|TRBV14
ASSQDVNYGYT
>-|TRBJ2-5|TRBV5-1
ASSLRYPYQETQY
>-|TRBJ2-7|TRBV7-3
ASSLGQVYEQY
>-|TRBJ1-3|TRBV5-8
ASRRIGNTIY
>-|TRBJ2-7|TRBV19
ASSSPPDGSYEQY
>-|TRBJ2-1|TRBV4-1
ASSQDRLAGPSYNEQF
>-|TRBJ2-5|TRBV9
ARSVATPGAGVQETQY
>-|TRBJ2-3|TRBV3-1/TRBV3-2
ASSRRQGSTDTQY
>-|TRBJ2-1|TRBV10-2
ASSGGGDYNEQF
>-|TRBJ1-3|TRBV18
ASSPDQGGENTIY
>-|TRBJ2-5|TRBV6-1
ASSEGTQETQY
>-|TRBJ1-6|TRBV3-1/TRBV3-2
ASTPDRLNSPLH